The 30 T cell receptor beta chains presented below share a single source sample, sequenced in a study of OX40 agonist ivuxolimab in advanced cancers. The table came from immunoSEQ multiplex PCR; TCRdb's copy has only in-frame clones and leaves some out. This sample has tens of thousands of clones, with approximately 86% found just once. The input for sequencing was CD4+ or CD8+ T cells sorted from blood, taken in a trial of the OX40 agonist ivuxolimab. These receptors all come from an adult with an advanced solid tumor such as melanoma, head and neck, liver or kidney cancer.

This chain links TRBV6-5 with TRBJ2-1; TRBD2 might be the D (6 bases). The CDR3 totals 14 residues. CDR1 is MNHEY and CDR2 is SVGAGI in the germline V gene. The germline V and J ends were trimmed by 8 bases and 3 bases, with 14 bases remaining between them. The CDR3 region is CASRTSRIYNEQFF. CDR3 DNA sequence: TGTGCCAGCCGAACTAGCAGGATCTACAATGAGCAGTTCTTC.

This clone was counted a few times. This chain uses TRBV4-1 with TRBJ1-6; no clear D gene. The CDR3 totals 17 residues. Trimming removed 0 bases from V and 9 bases from J, with 18 bases in between. The germline CDR1 and CDR2 sequences are MGHRA and YSYEKL. CDR3 DNA: TGCGCCAGCAGCCAAGACGCGAGGGCAGGTGCTCCTTCACCCCTCCACTTT. This sequence encodes CASSQDARAGAPSPLHF.

This chain links TRBV7-9 with TRBJ2-3; 8 bases align to TRBD2. The germline CDR1 and CDR2 sequences are SEHNR and FQNEAQ (reference sequence). J gave up 0 bases and V 7 bases, and 15 bases lay outside the gene matches. There are 18 residues in the CDR3. The DNA of the CDR3 is TGTGCCAGCACCCTTCCCGGTCGGGAGGGACCTAGCACAGATACGCAGTATTTT. This translates into CASTLPGREGPSTDTQYF.

This clone turned up a few times. The chain employs TRBV7-9 and TRBJ1-2, with no clear D. This CDR3 has 13 amino acids. The V gene's germline CDR1 is SEHNR and CDR2 FQNEAQ (reference sequence). Trimming stripped 1 base from V and 6 bases from J, with 9 bases between. CDR3 coding DNA: TGTGCCAGCAGCTTAGAGGGCTACGATGGCTACACCTTC. Protein: CASSLEGYDGYTF.

Only one count was recorded for this clone. The chain recombines TRBV2 with TRBJ2-7; perhaps TRBD1 as D (6 bases). This CDR3 has 13 amino acids. Germline CDR1 and CDR2: SNHLY and FYNNEI. Trimming removed 7 bases at V and 2 bases at J, with 12 bases between. CDR3 coding DNA: TGTGCCAGCATTCAGACAGGAGCCTACGAGCAGTACTTC. Encoded protein: CASIQTGAYEQYF.

The chain uses TRBV7-6 and TRBJ2-1, with 14 bases matching TRBD2. This CDR3 has 19 amino acids. Germline CDR1 is SGHVS and CDR2 is FNYEAQ. V lost 4 bases and J lost 2; bases outside the gene matches: 10. The CDR3 nucleotides are TGTGCCAGCAGCTCAGAGGGACTAGCGGGAGATATACCCTACAATGAGCAGTTCTTC. Its translation: CASSSEGLAGDIPYNEQFF.

A single count supports this clone. The rearrangement joins TRBV11-2 to TRBJ2-1; weak D call: TRBD2 (5 bases). Germline-derived CDR1 and CDR2 are SGHAT and FQNNGV. The ends were cut back, 5 bases at V and 12 bases at J, with 20 bases in the middle. This CDR3 is built from 14 residues. CDR3 protein: CASSPGRDFYGQFF. The CDR3 region has the DNA TGTGCCAGCAGCCCTGGACGGGATTTTTATGGGCAGTTCTTC.

This clone was recorded once. The V and J genes are TRBV19 and TRBJ2-7; tentatively, D is TRBD1 or TRBD2 (5 bases each). There are 13 residues in the CDR3. The germline V and J ends were trimmed by 8 bases and 2 bases, with 13 bases remaining between them. Germline assignment: CDR1 LNHDA and CDR2 SQIVND (reference sequence). CDR3 loop: CASGGRLTYEQYF. The CDR3 DNA sequence: TGTGCCAGTGGGGGTCGCCTAACCTACGAGCAGTACTTC.

V is TRBV4-3 and J is TRBJ2-2, with 7 bases that match TRBD2. CDR3 length equals 15 residues. Germline CDR1 LGHNA, CDR2 YSLEER. Losses at the gene ends were 0 bases for V and 5 bases for J; bases not matched to a gene: 3. CDR3 residues: CASSQDWEGTGELFF. For the CDR3, the DNA is TGCGCCAGCAGCCAAGATTGGGAGGGGACCGGGGAGCTGTTTTTT.

This chain connects TRBV10-3 to TRBJ2-3; TRBD2 matches 8 bases. V lost 6 bases to trimming and J lost 3 bases; unmatched junction nucleotides: 5. Germline CDR1 reads ENHRY; CDR2 reads SYGVKD. The CDR3 runs to 14 residues. This CDR3 reads CAIREAGGTDTQYF. In DNA form, the CDR3 reads TGTGCCATCAGAGAGGCGGGGGGTACAGATACGCAGTATTTT.

The chain is built from TRBV14 and TRBJ2-6; 7 positions match TRBD1. V dropped 4 bases and J dropped 0; count of bases not matched to a gene: 12. CDR1 is SGHDN, CDR2 FVKESK, per germline. The CDR3 extends over 19 amino acids. CDR3 coding DNA: TGTGCCAGCAGCCCCCCCCAGGGGGAAATTTCCTCTGGGGCCAACGTCCTGACTTTC. It specifies CASSPPQGEISSGANVLTF. Filled out from reference TRBV14 and TRBJ2-6, the complete variable domain reads EAGVTQFPSHSVIEKGQTVTLRCDPISGHDNLYWYRRVMGKEIKFLLHFVKESKQDESGMPNNRFLAERTGGTYSTLKVQPAELEDSGVYFCASSPPQGEISSGANVLTFGAGSRLTVL.

The rearrangement joins TRBV6-5 to TRBJ2-7; 10 nucleotides match TRBD2. The V segment lost 0 bases and the J segment 6 bases; nucleotides outside the gene matches: 5. Germline V gene sequence: CDR1 MNHEY, CDR2 SVGAGI. There are 15 residues in the CDR3. The CDR3 spells CASSYSISGRSEQYF. The CDR3 coding sequence is TGTGCCAGCAGTTACTCGATTAGCGGGAGGAGCGAGCAGTACTTC.

The chain is built from TRBV28 and TRBJ2-5; the match to TRBD2 covers 9 bases. V lost 5 bases and J lost 5; bases outside the gene matches: 9. The CDR3 spans 15 residues. Germline values: CDR1 MDHEN, CDR2 SYDVKM. This CDR3 reads CASSPLQTSGETQYF. In nucleotides, the CDR3 is TGTGCCAGCAGTCCCCTCCAGACTAGCGGTGAGACCCAGTACTTC.

J is TRBJ2-1 and V is TRBV29-1, with 7 bases fitting TRBD2. Losses at the gene ends were 0 bases for V and 7 bases for J; bases not matched to a gene: 9. CDR1 SQVTM and CDR2 ANQGSEA come from the germline V gene. This CDR3 region has 15 residues. CDR3 protein: CSVEDQRGVLNEQFF. The CDR3 DNA follows: TGCAGCGTTGAAGATCAACGGGGGGTCCTTAATGAGCAGTTCTTC.

The CDR3 DNA sequence: TGTGCCACCAGCAGGCCGACAGAATCCGGGGAGCTGTTTTTT. Translating it yields CATSRPTESGELFF. The chain joins TRBV15 to TRBJ2-2, with D possibly being TRBD1 (5 bases). The V gene lost 3 bases and the J gene lost 6 bases, with 11 bases spanning the gap. CDR1 and CDR2 (germline): LNHNV, YYDKDF (reference sequence). The length of the CDR3 is 14 residues.

The V call is TRBV9, the J call TRBJ2-1; TRBD2 agrees at 8 bases. From germline, CDR1 is SGDLS and CDR2 YYNGEE. After removal of 2 bases from V and 4 bases from J, the junction contained 2 bases not matched to a gene. There are 14 residues in the CDR3. CDR3 bases: TGTGCCAGCAGCGTCGCTAGCGGGTACAATGAGCAGTTCTTC. Encoded protein: CASSVASGYNEQFF.

The rearrangement links TRBV27 to TRBJ1-2, with a possible D match to TRBD1 (6 bases). V dropped 5 bases and J dropped 4 bases, with 11 bases sitting between them. From germline, CDR1 is MNHEY and CDR2 SMNVEV (reference sequence). The CDR3 covers 13 residues. CDR3 protein: CASSLGGRYGYTF. CDR3 sequence (DNA): TGTGCCAGCAGTCTCGGGGGGCGCTATGGCTACACCTTC.

The gene calls are TRBV7-2 and TRBJ2-2, with D possibly matching TRBD2 (6 bases). With 1 base removed from V and 4 bases from J, the gap between germline ends came to 10 bases. The CDR3 consists of 15 residues. Germline V CDR1 and CDR2: SGHTA, FQGNSA. The DNA of the CDR3 is TGTGCCAGCAGCTTAGGGGGAGGCGGCACCGGGGAGCTGTTTTTT. This gives the protein CASSLGGGGTGELFF.

The genes are TRBV27 and TRBJ2-5, with TRBD2 identical over 10 bases. Trimming took 6 bases from V and 1 from J; bases not matched to a gene: 8. From germline, CDR1 is MNHEY and CDR2 SMNVEV (reference sequence). The CDR3 length is 16 residues. The CDR3, as DNA: TGTGCCAGCAGCTTGGGGCTAGCGGGGGCCCAAGAGACCCAGTACTTC. It codes for CASSLGLAGAQETQYF.

This chain joins TRBV27 and TRBJ2-1; D is possibly TRBD2 (6 bases). Deletions cut 1 base from V and 4 bases from J, with 8 bases between. The CDR3 has 14 residues. Germline CDR1 and CDR2: MNHEY and SMNVEV (reference sequence). CDR3 residues: CASSLYGSYNEQFF. DNA of the CDR3: TGTGCCAGCAGTTTATACGGGAGTTACAATGAGCAGTTCTTC.

The chain carries TRBV7-2 and TRBJ2-7; D remains unclear. The V end lost 5 bases, the J end lost 3 bases, and 14 bases lay between the germline ends. Looked up from germline, CDR1 is SGHTA and CDR2 is FQGNSA. CDR3 length: 14 amino acids. The CDR3 sequence is CASSPRPPGYEQYF. In nucleotides, the CDR3 is TGTGCCAGCAGCCCACGCCCCCCTGGCTACGAGCAGTACTTC.

The chain couples TRBV6-5 to TRBJ2-3; D ambiguous. V was clipped by 4 bases and J by 1 base, with 9 bases between them. The V gene's germline CDR1 is MNHEY and CDR2 SVGAGI. The CDR3 is made up of 14 amino acids. The CDR3 DNA is TGTGCCAGCAGTTTAAACGAGGGCACAGATACGCAGTATTTT. It yields the protein CASSLNEGTDTQYF.

The chain is built from TRBV5-4 and TRBJ2-7; TRBD1 is a possible D gene (5 bases). CDR3 length equals 15 residues. Germline values: CDR1 SGHNT, CDR2 YYREEE (reference sequence). The ends were cut back, 0 bases at V and 0 bases at J, with 10 bases in the middle. The CDR3 spells CASSLEGVGSYEQYF. The CDR3 region has the DNA TGTGCCAGCAGCTTGGAAGGGGTTGGCTCCTACGAGCAGTACTTC.

V usage is TRBV4-1 and J usage is TRBJ2-7, with a tentative D call TRBD2 (6 bases). The length of the CDR3 is 15 residues. In germline, CDR1 is MGHRA, CDR2 YSYEKL. V was clipped by 4 bases and J by 6 bases, with 19 bases between them. The CDR3 region has the DNA TGCGCCAGCAGCCCCCGTCTGGTGGAGGGCGCCGAGCAGTACTTC. Translated: CASSPRLVEGAEQYF.

The chain couples TRBV5-1 to TRBJ1-2; D is possibly TRBD1 (6 bases). Per germline, CDR1 SGHRS and CDR2 YFSETQ. V shed 0 bases and J shed 7 bases, with 16 bases lying between them. This CDR3 is 15 amino acids long. The CDR3 loop reads CASSLVRGRGCGYTF. CDR3 bases: TGCGCCAGCAGCTTGGTCAGGGGCCGAGGCTGTGGCTACACCTTC.

The chain has TRBV19 and TRBJ1-1; possible D gene TRBD1, 5 bases. The CDR3 loop spans 14 amino acids. Germline values: CDR1 LNHDA, CDR2 SQIVND (reference sequence). V was pared by 5 bases and J by 2 bases, with 12 bases between. The CDR3 coding sequence is TGTGCCAGTAGTCCAGGGTTCGTTAACACTGAAGCTTTCTTT. Protein: CASSPGFVNTEAFF.

J is TRBJ2-7 and V is TRBV5-3; 11 nucleotides match TRBD1. TRBV5-3 is marked as an open reading frame, function uncertain. There are 14 residues in the CDR3. The ends lost 3 bases at V and 3 bases at J; junction bases unmatched: 2. The CDR3 sequence: CARSSGTGGYEQYF. Written as DNA, the CDR3 is TGTGCCAGAAGCTCCGGGACAGGGGGCTACGAGCAGTACTTC.

The rearrangement uses TRBV7-2 and TRBJ2-7; D unresolved. CDR1 is SGHTA and CDR2 is FQGNSA in the germline V gene. V shed 3 bases and J shed 3 bases, with 9 bases lying between them. This CDR3 has 13 amino acids. CDR3 amino acids: CASSFNIRYEQYF. The CDR3 DNA sequence: TGTGCCAGCAGCTTTAACATACGCTACGAGCAGTACTTC.

Within the sample, this clone is medium-sized (0.01 to 0.1%). Other DNA variants within this sample encode the same CDR3. This rearrangement joins TRBV9 to TRBJ2-1, with TRBD2 as a possible D gene (6 bases). The V end was cut by 2 bases, the J end by 0 bases, with 9 bases between. Germline CDR1 SGDLS, CDR2 YYNGEE. CDR3 length: 15 residues. CDR3 sequence: CASSVGGTSYNEQFF. In DNA, the CDR3 is TGTGCCAGCAGCGTCGGCGGGACCTCCTACAATGAGCAGTTCTTC. Combining the CDR3 with reference TRBV9 and TRBJ2-1 gives the whole variable domain DSGVTQTPKHLITATGQRVTLRCSPRSGDLSVYWYQQSLDQGLQFLIQYYNGEERAKGNILERFSAQQFPDLHSELNLSSLELGDSALYFCASSVGGTSYNEQFFGPGTRLTVL.

The chain recombines TRBV5-6 with TRBJ2-2, with D unresolved. The V gene's germline CDR1 is SGHDT and CDR2 YYEEEE. The CDR3 is made up of 13 amino acids. The V end lost 3 bases, the J end lost 5 bases, and 8 bases lay between the germline ends. CDR3 nucleotides: TGTGCCAGCAGCTCCATCGAGACCGGGGAGCTGTTTTTT. It encodes CASSSIETGELFF. Variable domain in full (rest from reference TRBV5-6 and TRBJ2-2): DAGVTQSPTHLIKTRGQQVTLRCSPKSGHDTVSWYQQALGQGPQFIFQYYEEEERQRGNFPDRFSGHQFPNYSSELNVNALLLGDSALYLCASSSIETGELFFGEGSRLTVL.